This T cell receptor beta chain was captured by sequencing in a study of radiation and T cells in renal cell carcinoma. Looking at the study overall: Nephrectomy followed 15 Gy stereotactic body radiation by 4 weeks. Findings of the study overall: In blood, top tumor clones expanded by 2 weeks, shrinking by 4. Pretreatment tumor biopsies were lacking, so baseline clonotypes are unknown.

Time point of the sample: baseline pretreatment blood. The treatment denotes: 15 Gy SBRT to primary tumor, nephrectomy 4 weeks later. The tumor was a clear cell renal cell carcinoma. The CDR3 extends over 15 amino acids. CDR1 GTSNPN and CDR2 SVGIG come from the germline V gene (reference sequence). The trim removed 2 bases at V and 9 bases at J, leaving 11 bases unmatched. Assay: immunoSEQ multiplex PCR; the TCRdb copy retains only in-frame clones and omits some. The sample has 120,000 to 150,000 clones; roughly 80% are singletons. Concerning this clone: Its antigen is unidentified.

This chain connects TRBV30 to TRBJ1-4; 8 positions match TRBD1. The sample here was blood, taken from a patient whose treatment included radiotherapy and nephrectomy. The sequence derives from a woman in her forties or fifties with renal cell carcinoma. The CDR3 bases are TGTGCCTGGAGTTCGTTGGCAGGGGGCGCAAAAAAACTGTTTTTT. It specifies CAWSSLAGGAKKLFF.